The clone carrying this T cell receptor beta chain was found a few times. As yet, its antigen is unknown. CDR3 length: 13 amino acids. Trimming shortened V by 7 bases and J by 3 bases, and 11 bases separated the two germline ends. Looked up from germline, CDR1 is SGHTA and CDR2 is FQGNSA. This record comes from a study of T-cell reconstitution after alpha-beta-depleted transplantation in children. Points from the study as a whole: Some patients owed their high day-60 TCRbeta diversity to surviving recipient T cells and thymic progenitors. In patients about two months after transplant, alpha-beta T cells reportedly arose from several hundred expanded graft clones.

As it was prepared, the TCRbeta library received unique molecular identifiers. In TCRdb, the PCR reads were re-called with MiXCR into one record per CDR3 protein. The sample gives 700,000 to 950,000 distinct CDR3 sequences, roughly 16% of which show up once; approximately 5% is in the top ten. The material sequenced was PBMCs, mostly from graft donor cells, taken 360 days after TCRalphabeta/CD19-depleted stem cell transplant. This chain connects TRBV7-2 to TRBJ2-3; D remains ambiguous. The receptor was derived from a male patient between 5 and 17 years old who had a stem cell transplant for acute lymphoblastic leukemia, so the T cells may come from the graft donor. The CDR3 DNA sequence: TGTGCCAGCACGTTCTGGGGTACAGATACGCAGTATTTT. It encodes CASTFWGTDTQYF.